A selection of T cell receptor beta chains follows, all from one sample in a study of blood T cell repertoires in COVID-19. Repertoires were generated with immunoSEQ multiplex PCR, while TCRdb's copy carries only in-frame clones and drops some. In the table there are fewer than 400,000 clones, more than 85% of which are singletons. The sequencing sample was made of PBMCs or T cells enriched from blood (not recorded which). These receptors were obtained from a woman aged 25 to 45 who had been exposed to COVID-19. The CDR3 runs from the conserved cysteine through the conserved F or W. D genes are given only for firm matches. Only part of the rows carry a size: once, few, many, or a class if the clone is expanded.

CDR3 protein: CASSLGGATQYF; CDR3 DNA: TGTGCCAGCAGCTTGGGGGGAGCTACGCAGTATTTT; J gene: TRBJ2-3; D gene: NA; clone size: NA; V gene: TRBV5-5
CDR3 protein: CASSSLTGAGELFF; CDR3 DNA: TGCGCCAGCAGCTCTTTGACAGGGGCCGGGGAGCTGTTTTTT; J gene: TRBJ2-2; D gene: TRBD1; clone size: NA; V gene: TRBV5-1
CDR3 protein: CASGPDTYGYTF; CDR3 DNA: TGTGCCAGCGGTCCCGACACCTATGGCTACACCTTC; J gene: TRBJ1-2; D gene: NA; clone size: once; V gene: TRBV12-3/TRBV12-4
CDR3 protein: CASSRLAGGGETQYF; CDR3 DNA: TGTGCCAGCAGCAGACTAGCGGGGGGCGGCGAGACCCAGTACTTC; J gene: TRBJ2-5; D gene: TRBD2; clone size: NA; V gene: TRBV6-5
CDR3 protein: CASSIYRGRDGYTF; CDR3 DNA: TGTGCCAGTAGTATCTACAGGGGAAGGGATGGCTACACCTTC; J gene: TRBJ1-2; D gene: TRBD1; clone size: NA; V gene: TRBV19
CDR3 protein: CASSELAPTDTQYF; CDR3 DNA: TGTGCCAGCAGCGAACTAGCGCCCACAGATACGCAGTATTTT; J gene: TRBJ2-3; D gene: TRBD2; clone size: NA; V gene: TRBV3-1/TRBV3-2
CDR3 protein: CASSFGQGSYNEQFF; CDR3 DNA: NA; J gene: TRBJ2-1; D gene: NA; clone size: NA; V gene: TRBV21-1
CDR3 protein: CASSGGREQYF; CDR3 DNA: TGTGCCAGCAGCGGGGGCCGGGAGCAGTACTTC; J gene: TRBJ2-7; D gene: NA; clone size: NA; V gene: TRBV9
CDR3 protein: CASSSRDRRTQNIQYF; CDR3 DNA: TGTGCCAGCAGCTCAAGGGACAGGAGAACACAAAACATTCAGTACTTC; J gene: TRBJ2-4; D gene: TRBD1; clone size: NA; V gene: TRBV13
CDR3 protein: CASSQDDRGDGYTF; CDR3 DNA: TGTGCCAGCAGCCAAGATGACAGGGGCGACGGCTACACCTTC; J gene: TRBJ1-2; D gene: TRBD1; clone size: NA; V gene: TRBV4-2
CDR3 protein: CSVGGAGAGNYGYTF; CDR3 DNA: TGCAGCGTTGGGGGAGCGGGGGCAGGGAACTATGGCTACACCTTC; J gene: TRBJ1-2; D gene: NA; clone size: NA; V gene: TRBV29-1
CDR3 protein: CASSPSDREAFF; CDR3 DNA: TGTGCCAGCTCACCGTCGGACAGGGAGGCTTTCTTT; J gene: TRBJ1-1; D gene: TRBD1; clone size: NA; V gene: TRBV18
CDR3 protein: CASSIPPGNRGAYGYTF; CDR3 DNA: TGTGCCAGTAGTATCCCCCCAGGAAACAGGGGCGCCTATGGCTACACCTTC; J gene: TRBJ1-2; D gene: TRBD1; clone size: NA; V gene: TRBV19